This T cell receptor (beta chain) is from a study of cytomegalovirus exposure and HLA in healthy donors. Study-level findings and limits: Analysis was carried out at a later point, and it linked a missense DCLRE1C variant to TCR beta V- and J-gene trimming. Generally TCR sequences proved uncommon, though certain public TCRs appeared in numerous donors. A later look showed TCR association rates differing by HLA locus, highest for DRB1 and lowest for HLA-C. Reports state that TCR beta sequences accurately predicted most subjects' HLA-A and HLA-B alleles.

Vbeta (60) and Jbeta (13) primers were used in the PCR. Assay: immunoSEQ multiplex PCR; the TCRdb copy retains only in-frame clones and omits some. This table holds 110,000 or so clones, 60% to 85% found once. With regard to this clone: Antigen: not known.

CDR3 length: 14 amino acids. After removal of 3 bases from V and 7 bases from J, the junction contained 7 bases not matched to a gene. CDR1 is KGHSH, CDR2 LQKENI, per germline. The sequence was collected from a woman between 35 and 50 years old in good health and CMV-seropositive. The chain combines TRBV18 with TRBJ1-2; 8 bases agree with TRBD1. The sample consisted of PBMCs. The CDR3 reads CASSPRAGGGGYTF. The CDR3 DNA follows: TGTGCCAGCTCACCGCGGGCAGGGGGCGGTGGCTACACCTTC.